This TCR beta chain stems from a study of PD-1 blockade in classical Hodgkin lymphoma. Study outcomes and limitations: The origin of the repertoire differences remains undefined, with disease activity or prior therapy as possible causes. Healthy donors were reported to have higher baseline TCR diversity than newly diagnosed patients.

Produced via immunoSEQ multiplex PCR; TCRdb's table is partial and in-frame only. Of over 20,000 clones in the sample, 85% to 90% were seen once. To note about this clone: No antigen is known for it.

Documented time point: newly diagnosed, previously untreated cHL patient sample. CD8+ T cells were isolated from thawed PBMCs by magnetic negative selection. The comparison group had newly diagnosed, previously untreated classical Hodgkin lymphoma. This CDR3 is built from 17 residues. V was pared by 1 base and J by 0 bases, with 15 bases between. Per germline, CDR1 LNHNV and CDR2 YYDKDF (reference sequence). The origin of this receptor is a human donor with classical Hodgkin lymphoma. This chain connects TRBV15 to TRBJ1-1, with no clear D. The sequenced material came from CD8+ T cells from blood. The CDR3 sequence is CATSRAALRTVNTEAFF. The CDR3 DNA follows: TGTGCCACCAGCAGAGCAGCTCTCCGAACGGTGAACACTGAAGCTTTCTTT.